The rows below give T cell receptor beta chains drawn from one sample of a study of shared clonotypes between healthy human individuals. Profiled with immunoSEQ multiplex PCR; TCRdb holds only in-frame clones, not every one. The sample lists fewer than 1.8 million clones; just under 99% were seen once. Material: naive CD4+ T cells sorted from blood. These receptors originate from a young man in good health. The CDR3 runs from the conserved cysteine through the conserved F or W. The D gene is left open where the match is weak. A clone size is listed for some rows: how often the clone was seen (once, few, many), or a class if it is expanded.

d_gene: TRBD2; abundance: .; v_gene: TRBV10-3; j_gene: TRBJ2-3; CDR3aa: CAISELVAGGTDTQYF; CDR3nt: TGTGCCATCAGTGAGTTGGTAGCGGGAGGCACAGATACGCAGTATTTT
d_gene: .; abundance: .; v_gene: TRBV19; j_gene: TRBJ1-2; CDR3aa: CASSISPTGGGYTF; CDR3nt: TGTGCCAGTAGTATCAGCCCGACAGGCGGTGGCTACACCTTC
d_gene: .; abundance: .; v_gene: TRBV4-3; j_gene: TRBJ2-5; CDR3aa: CASSQVGATQYF; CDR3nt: TGCGCCAGCAGCCAAGTGGGAGCGACCCAGTACTTC
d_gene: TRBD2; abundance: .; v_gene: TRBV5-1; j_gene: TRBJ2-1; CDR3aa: CASSLEVAGGPYNEQFF; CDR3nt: TGCGCCAGCAGCTTGGAGGTAGCGGGAGGCCCATACAATGAGCAGTTCTTC
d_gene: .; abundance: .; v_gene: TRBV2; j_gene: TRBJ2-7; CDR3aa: CASSIGAYEQYF; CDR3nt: TGTGCCAGCAGTATAGGAGCCTACGAGCAGTACTTC
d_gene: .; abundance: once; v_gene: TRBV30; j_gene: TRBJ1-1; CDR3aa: CAWSITDRLNTEAFF; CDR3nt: TGTGCCTGGAGTATCACAGACAGACTGAACACTGAAGCTTTCTTT
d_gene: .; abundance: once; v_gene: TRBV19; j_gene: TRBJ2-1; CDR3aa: CASSIVAASIYNEQFF; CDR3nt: TGTGCCAGTAGTATAGTTGCTGCTAGCATTTACAATGAGCAGTTCTTC
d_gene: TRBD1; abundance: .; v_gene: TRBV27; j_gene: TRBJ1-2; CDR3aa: CASSNGPGQGGPWGYGYTF; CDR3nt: TGTGCCAGCAGTAACGGACCGGGACAGGGAGGGCCTTGGGGCTATGGCTACACCTTC
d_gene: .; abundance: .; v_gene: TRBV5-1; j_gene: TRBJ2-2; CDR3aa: CASSLAGGTGELFF; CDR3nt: TGCGCCAGCAGCTTGGCTGGGGGTACCGGGGAGCTGTTTTTT
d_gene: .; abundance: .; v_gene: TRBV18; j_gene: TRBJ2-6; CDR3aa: CASSRSGSAGANVLTF; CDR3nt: TGTGCCAGCTCTCGGTCCGGGTCAGCTGGGGCCAACGTCCTGACTTTC
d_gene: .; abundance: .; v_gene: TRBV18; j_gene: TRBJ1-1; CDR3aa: CASSPRNSGVYTEAFF; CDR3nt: TGTGCCAGCTCACCGAGGAACAGTGGAGTCTACACTGAAGCTTTCTTT
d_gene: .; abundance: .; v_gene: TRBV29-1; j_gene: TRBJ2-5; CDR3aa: CSVEGGGRGETQYF; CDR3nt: TGCAGCGTTGAAGGCGGGGGCAGGGGCGAGACCCAGTACTTC
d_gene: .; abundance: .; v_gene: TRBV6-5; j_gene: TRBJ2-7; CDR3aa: CASSPRATYEQYF; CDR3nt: TGTGCCAGCAGTCCGAGGGCAACCTACGAGCAGTACTTC
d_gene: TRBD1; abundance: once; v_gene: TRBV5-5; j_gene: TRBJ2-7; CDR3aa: CASSPRTGVSYEQYF; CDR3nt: TGTGCCAGCAGCCCTCGGACAGGGGTCTCCTACGAGCAGTACTTC
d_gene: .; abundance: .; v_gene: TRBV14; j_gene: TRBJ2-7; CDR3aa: CASSQDTGPYEQYF; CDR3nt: TGTGCCAGCAGCCAAGATACGGGGCCCTACGAGCAGTACTTC
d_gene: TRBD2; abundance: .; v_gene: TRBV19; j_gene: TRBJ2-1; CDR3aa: CASSISGTSGANYNEQFF; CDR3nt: TGTGCCAGTAGTATCTCGGGTACTAGCGGAGCCAATTACAATGAGCAGTTCTTC
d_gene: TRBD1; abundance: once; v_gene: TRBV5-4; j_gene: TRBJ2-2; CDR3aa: CASSFIDRGPTGELFF; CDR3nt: TGTGCCAGCAGCTTTATTGACAGGGGGCCTACCGGGGAGCTGTTTTTT
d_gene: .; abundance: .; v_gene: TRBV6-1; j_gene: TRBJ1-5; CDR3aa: CATFFTGSNQPQHF; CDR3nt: TGTGCCACGTTCTTCACAGGGTCCAATCAGCCCCAGCATTTT
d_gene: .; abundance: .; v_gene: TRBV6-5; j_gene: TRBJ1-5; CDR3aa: CASSDEGQPQHF; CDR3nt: TGTGCCAGCAGTGACGAGGGGCAGCCCCAGCATTTT
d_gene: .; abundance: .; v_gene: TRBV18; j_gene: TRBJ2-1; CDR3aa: CASSPQEGDLAHSYNEQFF; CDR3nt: TGTGCCAGCTCACCTCAGGAGGGGGACCTGGCCCACTCCTACAATGAGCAGTTCTTC
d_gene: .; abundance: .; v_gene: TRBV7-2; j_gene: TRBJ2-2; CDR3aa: CASSFVARADGELFF; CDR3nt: TGTGCCAGCAGCTTTGTTGCCCGGGCAGATGGGGAGCTGTTTTTT
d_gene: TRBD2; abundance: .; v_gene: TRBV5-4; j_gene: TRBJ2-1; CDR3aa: CASSLDPAGALYNEQFF; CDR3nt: TGTGCCAGCAGCCTCGACCCTGCGGGAGCCCTATACAATGAGCAGTTCTTC
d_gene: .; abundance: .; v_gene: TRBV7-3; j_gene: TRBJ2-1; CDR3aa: CASSLTGTLSYNEQFF; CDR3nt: TGTGCCAGCAGCCTAACCGGGACTCTCTCCTACAATGAGCAGTTCTTC
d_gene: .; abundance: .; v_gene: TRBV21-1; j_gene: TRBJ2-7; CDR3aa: CASSLGLGSYEQYF; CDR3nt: TGTGCCAGCAGCCTTGGACTCGGTTCCTACGAGCAGTACTTC
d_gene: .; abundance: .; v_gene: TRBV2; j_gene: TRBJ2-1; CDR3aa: CASTVDSYNEQFF; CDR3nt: TGTGCCAGCACAGTTGACTCCTACAATGAGCAGTTCTTC
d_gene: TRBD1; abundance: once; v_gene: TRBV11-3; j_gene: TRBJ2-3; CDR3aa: CASSPTGATTDTQYF; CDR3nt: TGTGCCAGCAGCCCAACAGGGGCTACCACAGATACGCAGTATTTT
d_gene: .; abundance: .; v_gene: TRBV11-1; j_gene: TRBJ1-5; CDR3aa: CASSFSSNQPQHF; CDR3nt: TGTGCCAGCAGCTTTAGTAGCAATCAGCCCCAGCATTTT
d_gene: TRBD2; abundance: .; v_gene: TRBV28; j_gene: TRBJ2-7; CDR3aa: CASSLLGLAGAYGEQYF; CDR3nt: TGTGCCAGCAGTTTACTTGGACTAGCGGGAGCATACGGCGAGCAGTACTTC
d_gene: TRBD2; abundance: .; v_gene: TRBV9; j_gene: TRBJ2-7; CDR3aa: CASSRGTSSYEQYF; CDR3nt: TGTGCCAGCAGCAGAGGGACTAGCTCCTACGAGCAGTACTTC
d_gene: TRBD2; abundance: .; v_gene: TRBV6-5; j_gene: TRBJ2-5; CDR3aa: CASSYSKLAGVPQYF; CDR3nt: TGTGCCAGCAGTTATTCTAAGCTAGCGGGCGTGCCCCAGTACTTC
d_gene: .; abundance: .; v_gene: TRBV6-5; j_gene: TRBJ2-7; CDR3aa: CASSYRRGEQYF; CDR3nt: TGTGCCAGCAGTTACAGGCGCGGCGAGCAGTACTTC
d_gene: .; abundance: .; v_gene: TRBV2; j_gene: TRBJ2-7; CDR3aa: CAASGSTGSYEQYF; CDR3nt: TGTGCCGCAAGTGGATCAACAGGCTCCTACGAGCAGTACTTC
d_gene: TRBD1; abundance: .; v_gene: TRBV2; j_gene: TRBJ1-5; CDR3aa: CASSGQGIAQPQHF; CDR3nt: TGTGCCAGCAGTGGACAGGGGATCGCTCAGCCCCAGCATTTT
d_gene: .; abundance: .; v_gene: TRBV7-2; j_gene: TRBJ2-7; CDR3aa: CASSDSPGPSYEQYF; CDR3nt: TGTGCCAGCAGCGATTCCCCAGGGCCGTCCTACGAGCAGTACTTC
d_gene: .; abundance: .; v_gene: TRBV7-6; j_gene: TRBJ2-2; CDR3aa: CASSLARATWSRELFF; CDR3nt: TGTGCCAGCAGCTTAGCGCGGGCCACCTGGAGCCGGGAGCTGTTTTTT
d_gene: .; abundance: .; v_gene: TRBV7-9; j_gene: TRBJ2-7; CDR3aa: CASSFGTVSYEQYF; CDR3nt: TGTGCCAGCAGCTTCGGGACGGTATCCTACGAGCAGTACTTC
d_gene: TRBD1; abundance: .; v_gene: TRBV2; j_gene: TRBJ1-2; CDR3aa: CASSEMVSGGRYGYTF; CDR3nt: TGTGCCAGCAGTGAAATGGTCTCAGGGGGAAGGTATGGCTACACCTTC
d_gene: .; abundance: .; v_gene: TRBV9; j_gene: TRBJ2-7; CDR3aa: CASSVGPDYYEQYF; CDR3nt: TGTGCCAGCAGCGTAGGCCCAGATTACTACGAGCAGTACTTC
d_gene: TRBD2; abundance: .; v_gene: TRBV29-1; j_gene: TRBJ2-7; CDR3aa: CSVDGGGRQYF; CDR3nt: TGCAGCGTTGATGGGGGAGGGCGGCAGTACTTC
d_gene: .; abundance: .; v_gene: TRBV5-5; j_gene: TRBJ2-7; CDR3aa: CASSLEVRVFSYEQYF; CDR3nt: TGTGCCAGCAGCTTAGAAGTCCGGGTCTTCTCCTACGAGCAGTACTTC
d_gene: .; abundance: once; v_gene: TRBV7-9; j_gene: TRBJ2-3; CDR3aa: CASSVDGDTQYF; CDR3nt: TGTGCCAGCAGCGTGGATGGGGATACGCAGTATTTT
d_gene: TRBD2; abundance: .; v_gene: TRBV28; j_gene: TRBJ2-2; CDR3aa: CASSFRRPPSGRFIGELFF; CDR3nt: TGTGCCAGCAGTTTCCGTAGACCCCCTAGCGGGAGGTTTATCGGGGAGCTGTTTTTT
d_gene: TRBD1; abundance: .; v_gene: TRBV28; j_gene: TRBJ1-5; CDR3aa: CASSPSEDRGYQPQHF; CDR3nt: TGTGCCAGCAGTCCCTCGGAAGACAGGGGTTATCAGCCCCAGCATTTT
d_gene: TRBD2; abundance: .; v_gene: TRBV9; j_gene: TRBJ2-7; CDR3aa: CASSVSGLAEYEQYF; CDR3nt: TGTGCCAGCAGCGTGTCGGGACTAGCGGAATACGAGCAGTACTTC
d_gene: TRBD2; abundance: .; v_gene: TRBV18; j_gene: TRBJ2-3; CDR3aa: CASSPRVSGVSTDTQYF; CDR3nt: TGTGCCAGCTCACCAAGGGTGAGCGGGGTCAGCACAGATACGCAGTATTTT
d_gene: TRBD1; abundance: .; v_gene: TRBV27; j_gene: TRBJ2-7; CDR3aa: CASRTRQGPSYEQYF; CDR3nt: TGTGCCAGCAGGACCCGACAGGGACCTTCCTACGAGCAGTACTTC
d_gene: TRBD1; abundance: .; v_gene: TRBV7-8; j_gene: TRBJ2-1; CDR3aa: CASSRQGTGLSYNEQFF; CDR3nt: TGTGCCAGCAGCCGTCAGGGGACAGGGCTGTCCTACAATGAGCAGTTCTTC
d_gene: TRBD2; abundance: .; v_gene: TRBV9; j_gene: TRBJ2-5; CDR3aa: CASTPPGGSGQTQYF; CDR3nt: TGTGCCAGCACTCCTCCCGGGGGGAGCGGGCAGACCCAGTACTTC
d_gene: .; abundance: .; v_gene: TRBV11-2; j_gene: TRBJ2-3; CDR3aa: CASSLGIGGGYTQYF; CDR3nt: TGTGCCAGCAGCTTAGGTATCGGAGGGGGATATACGCAGTATTTT
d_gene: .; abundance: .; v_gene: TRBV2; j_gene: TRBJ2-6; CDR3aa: CASRRGSGANVLTF; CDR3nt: TGTGCCAGCAGGAGGGGGTCTGGGGCCAACGTCCTGACTTTC
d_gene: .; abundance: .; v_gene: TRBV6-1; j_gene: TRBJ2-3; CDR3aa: CASSERGTGDTQYF; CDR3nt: TGTGCCAGCAGTGAGAGGGGGACCGGAGATACGCAGTATTTT
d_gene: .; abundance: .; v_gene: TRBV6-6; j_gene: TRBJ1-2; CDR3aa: CASNQGNNYGYTF; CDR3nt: TGTGCCAGCAACCAGGGGAATAACTATGGCTACACCTTC
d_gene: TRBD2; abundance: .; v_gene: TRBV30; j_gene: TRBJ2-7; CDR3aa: CAWSRLAGGPEEQYF; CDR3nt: TGTGCCTGGAGTCGGCTAGCGGGAGGGCCGGAGGAGCAGTACTTC